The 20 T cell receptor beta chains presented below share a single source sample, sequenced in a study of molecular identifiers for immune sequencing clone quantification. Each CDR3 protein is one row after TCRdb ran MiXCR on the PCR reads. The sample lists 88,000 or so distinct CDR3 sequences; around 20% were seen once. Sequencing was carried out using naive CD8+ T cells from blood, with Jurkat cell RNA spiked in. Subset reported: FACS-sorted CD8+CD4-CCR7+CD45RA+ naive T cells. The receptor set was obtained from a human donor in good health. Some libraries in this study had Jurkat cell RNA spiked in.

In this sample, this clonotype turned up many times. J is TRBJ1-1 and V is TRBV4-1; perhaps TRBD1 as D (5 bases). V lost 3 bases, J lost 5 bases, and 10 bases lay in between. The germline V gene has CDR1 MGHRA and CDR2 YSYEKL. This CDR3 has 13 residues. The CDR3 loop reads CASSHGGGTEAFF. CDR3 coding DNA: TGCGCCAGCAGCCACGGGGGGGGTACTGAAGCTTTCTTT.

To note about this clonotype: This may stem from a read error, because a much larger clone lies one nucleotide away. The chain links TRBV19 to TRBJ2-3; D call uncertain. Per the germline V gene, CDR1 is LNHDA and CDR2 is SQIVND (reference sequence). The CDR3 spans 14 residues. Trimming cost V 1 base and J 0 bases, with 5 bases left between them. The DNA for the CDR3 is TGTGCCAGTAGTATAGGTCAAAGCACAGATACGCAGTATTTT. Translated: CASSIGQSTDTQYF. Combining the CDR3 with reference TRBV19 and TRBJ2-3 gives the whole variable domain DGGITQSPKYLFRKEGQNVTLSCEQNLNHDAMYWYRQDPGQGLRLIYYSQIVNDFQKGDIAEGYSVSREKKESFPLTVTSAQKNPTAFYLCASSIGQSTDTQYFGPGTRLTVL.

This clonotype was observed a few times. The CDR3 DNA reads as TGTGCCAGCAGTTTATTCCCGGGCTTAGGAGGGGGCACGAATAACTATGGCTACACCTTC. This sequence encodes CASSLFPGLGGGTNNYGYTF. V is TRBV28 and J is TRBJ1-2; TRBD1 matches at 7 bases. In germline, CDR1 is MDHEN, CDR2 SYDVKM. CDR3 length: 20 amino acids. Trimming took 1 base from V and 1 from J; bases not matched to a gene: 18.

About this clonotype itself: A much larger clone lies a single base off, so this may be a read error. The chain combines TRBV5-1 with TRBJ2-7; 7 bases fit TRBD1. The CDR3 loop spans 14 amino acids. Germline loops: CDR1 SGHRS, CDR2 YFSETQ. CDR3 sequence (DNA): TGCGCCAGCAGCTCCGGGACAGAAGCCTACGGGCAGTACTTC. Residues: CASSSGTEAYGQYF. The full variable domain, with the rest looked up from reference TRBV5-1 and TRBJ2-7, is KAGVTQTPRYLIKTRGQQVTLSCSPISGHRSVSWYQQTPGQGLQFLFEYFSETQRNKGNFPGRFSGRQFSNSRSEMNVSTLELGDSALYLCASSSGTEAYGQYFGPGTRLTVT.

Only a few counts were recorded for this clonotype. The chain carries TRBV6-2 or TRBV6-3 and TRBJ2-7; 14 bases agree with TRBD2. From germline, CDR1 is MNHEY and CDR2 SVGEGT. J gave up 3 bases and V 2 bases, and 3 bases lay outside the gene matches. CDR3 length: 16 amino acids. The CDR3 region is CASSYGTSGSFYEQYF. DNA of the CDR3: TGTGCCAGCAGTTACGGGACTAGCGGGAGCTTCTACGAGCAGTACTTC.

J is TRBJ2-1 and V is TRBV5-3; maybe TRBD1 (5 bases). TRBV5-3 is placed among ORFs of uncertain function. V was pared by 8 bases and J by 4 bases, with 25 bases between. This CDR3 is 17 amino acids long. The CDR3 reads CASRSTDSGSLYNEQFF. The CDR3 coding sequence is TGTGCCAGCAGATCGACTGACAGTGGTAGCCTTTACAATGAGCAGTTCTTC.

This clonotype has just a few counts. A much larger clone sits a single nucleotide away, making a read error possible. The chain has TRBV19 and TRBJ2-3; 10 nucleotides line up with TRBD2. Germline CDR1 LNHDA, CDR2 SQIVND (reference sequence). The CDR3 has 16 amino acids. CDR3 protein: CTSSIPSGGDTDTQYF. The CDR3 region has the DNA TGTACCAGTAGTATACCTAGCGGGGGAGACACAGATACGCAGTATTTT.

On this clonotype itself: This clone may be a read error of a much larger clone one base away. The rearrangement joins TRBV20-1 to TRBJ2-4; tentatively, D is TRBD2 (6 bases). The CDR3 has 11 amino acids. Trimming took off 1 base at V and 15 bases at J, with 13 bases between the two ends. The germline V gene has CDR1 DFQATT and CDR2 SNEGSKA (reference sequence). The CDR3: CSARVGGVGYF. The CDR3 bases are TGCAGTGCTAGAGTGGGCGGGGTGGGGTACTTC.

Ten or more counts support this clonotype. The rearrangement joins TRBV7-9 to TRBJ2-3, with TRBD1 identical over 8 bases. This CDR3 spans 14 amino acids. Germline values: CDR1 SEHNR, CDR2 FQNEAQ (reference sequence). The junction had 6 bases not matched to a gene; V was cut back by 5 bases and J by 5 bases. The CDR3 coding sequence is TGTGCCAGCAGCCCCGGACAGGGCGGAGATACGCAGTATTTT. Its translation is CASSPGQGGDTQYF.

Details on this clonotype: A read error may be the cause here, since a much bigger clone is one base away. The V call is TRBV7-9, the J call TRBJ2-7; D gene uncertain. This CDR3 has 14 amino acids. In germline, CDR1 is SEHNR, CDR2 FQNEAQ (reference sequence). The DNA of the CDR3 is TGTGCCAACAGCTTAGGTGCGACAAGATACGAGCAGTACTTC. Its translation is CANSLGATRYEQYF. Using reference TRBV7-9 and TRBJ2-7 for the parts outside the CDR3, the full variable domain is DTGVSQNPRHKITKRGQNVTFRCDPISEHNRLYWYRQTLGQGPEFLTYFQNEAQLEKSRLLSDRFSAERPKGSFSTLEIQRTEQGDSAMYLCANSLGATRYEQYFGPGTRLTVT.

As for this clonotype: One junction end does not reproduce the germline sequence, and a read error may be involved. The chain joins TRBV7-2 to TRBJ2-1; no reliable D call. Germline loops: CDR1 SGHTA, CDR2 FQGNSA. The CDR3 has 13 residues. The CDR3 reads CASSLMTYNEQSF. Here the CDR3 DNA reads TGTGCCAGCAGCCTTATGACCTACAATGAGCAGTCCTTC.

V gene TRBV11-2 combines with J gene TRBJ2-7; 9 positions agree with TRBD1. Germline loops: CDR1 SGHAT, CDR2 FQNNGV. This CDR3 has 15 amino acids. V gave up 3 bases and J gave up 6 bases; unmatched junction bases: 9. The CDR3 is CASSFPGTGKIEQYF. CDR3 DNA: TGTGCCAGCAGCTTTCCCGGGACAGGGAAGATCGAGCAGTACTTC.

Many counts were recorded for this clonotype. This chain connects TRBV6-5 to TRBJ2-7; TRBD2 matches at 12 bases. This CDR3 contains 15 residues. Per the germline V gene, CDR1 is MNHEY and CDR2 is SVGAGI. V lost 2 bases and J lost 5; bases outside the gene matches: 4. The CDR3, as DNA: TGTGCCAGCAGTTACCGGACTAGCGGGGTGGACGAGCAGTACTTC. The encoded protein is CASSYRTSGVDEQYF.

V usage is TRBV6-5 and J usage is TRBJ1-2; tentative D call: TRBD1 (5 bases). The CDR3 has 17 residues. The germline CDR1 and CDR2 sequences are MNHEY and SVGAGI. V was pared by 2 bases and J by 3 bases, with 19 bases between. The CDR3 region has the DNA TGTGCCAGCAGTTACCGGGCTGGGGCCGGGCCCGACTATGGCTACACCTTC. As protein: CASSYRAGAGPDYGYTF.

The CDR3 DNA reads as TGTGCCAGCGGCCCTGCCGTGAGACAGGGGTTACACGAGCAGTACTTC. It yields the protein CASGPAVRQGLHEQYF. The V call is TRBV3-1, the J call TRBJ2-7; 8 nucleotides align to TRBD1. The V gene's germline CDR1 is LGHDT and CDR2 YNNKEL (reference sequence). The CDR3 spans 16 residues. The ends lost 8 bases at V and 5 bases at J; junction bases unmatched: 17.

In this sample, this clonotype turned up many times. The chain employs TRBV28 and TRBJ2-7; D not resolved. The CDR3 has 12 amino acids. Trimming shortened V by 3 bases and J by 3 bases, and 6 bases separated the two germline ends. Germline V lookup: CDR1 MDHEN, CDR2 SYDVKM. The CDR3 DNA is TGTGCCAGCAGTTTTTATAACTACGAGCAGTACTTC. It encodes CASSFYNYEQYF.

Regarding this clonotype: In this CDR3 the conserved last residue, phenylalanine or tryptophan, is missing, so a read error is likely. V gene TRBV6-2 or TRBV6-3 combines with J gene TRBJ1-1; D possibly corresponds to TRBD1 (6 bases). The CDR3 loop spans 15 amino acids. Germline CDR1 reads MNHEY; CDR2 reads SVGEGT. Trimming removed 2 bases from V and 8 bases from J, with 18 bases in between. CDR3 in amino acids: CASSYAGQGRTEAFL. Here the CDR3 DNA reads TGTGCCAGCAGTTACGCGGGGCAGGGGCGCACGGAAGCTTTCTTG.

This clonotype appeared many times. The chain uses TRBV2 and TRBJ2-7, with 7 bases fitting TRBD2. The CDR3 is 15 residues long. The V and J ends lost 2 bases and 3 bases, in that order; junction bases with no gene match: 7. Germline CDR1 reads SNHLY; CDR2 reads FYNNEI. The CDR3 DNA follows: TGTGCCAGCAGTGAATTCACTAGCGAGTTCTACGAGCAGTACTTC. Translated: CASSEFTSEFYEQYF.

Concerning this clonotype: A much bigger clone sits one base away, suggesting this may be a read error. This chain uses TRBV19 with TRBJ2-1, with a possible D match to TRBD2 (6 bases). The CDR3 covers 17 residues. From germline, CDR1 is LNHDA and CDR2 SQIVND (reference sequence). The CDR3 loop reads CACSTWTGRSSYNEQFF. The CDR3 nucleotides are TGTGCCTGTAGTACCTGGACTGGGAGGAGCTCCTACAATGAGCAGTTCTTC. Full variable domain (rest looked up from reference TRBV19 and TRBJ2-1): DGGITQSPKYLFRKEGQNVTLSCEQNLNHDAMYWYRQDPGQGLRLIYYSQIVNDFQKGDIAEGYSVSREKKESFPLTVTSAQKNPTAFYLCACSTWTGRSSYNEQFFGPGTRLTVL.

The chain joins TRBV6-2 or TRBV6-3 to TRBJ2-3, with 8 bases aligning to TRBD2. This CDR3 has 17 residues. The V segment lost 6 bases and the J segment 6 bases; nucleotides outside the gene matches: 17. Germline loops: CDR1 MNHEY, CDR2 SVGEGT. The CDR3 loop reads CASSLWSGRPPADTQYF. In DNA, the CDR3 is TGTGCCAGCAGCCTATGGAGCGGGAGACCTCCTGCGGATACGCAGTATTTT.